Presented here are 17 T cell receptor beta chains from one specimen sequenced in a study of shared clonotypes between healthy human individuals. Data came from immunoSEQ multiplex PCR; TCRdb stores just in-frame clones and leaves some out. The data contain about 2,500,000 clones, roughly nine tenths of them singletons. The sample consisted of naive CD4+ T cells sorted from blood. As for subset: CD45RA+ positively selected. Source of these receptors: a young man in good health.

The rearrangement links TRBV7-8 to TRBJ2-1, with 11 positions matching TRBD1. The CDR3 is made up of 13 amino acids. Germline CDR1 SGHVS, CDR2 FQNEAQ. Trimming cost V 6 bases and J 9 bases; bases outside gene matches: 4. The CDR3 protein is CASSPGTGGEQFF. The CDR3 nucleotides are TGTGCCAGCAGTCCCGGGACAGGGGGTGAGCAGTTCTTC.

The chain joins TRBV11-3 to TRBJ1-5, with unresolved D. V was pared by 7 bases and J by 5 bases, with 12 bases between. This CDR3 is built from 13 residues. The germline CDR1 and CDR2 sequences are SGHNT and YENEEA. The CDR3 sequence is CASKAARHQPQHF. The CDR3 coding sequence is TGTGCCAGCAAGGCAGCTCGACATCAGCCCCAGCATTTT.

Note on this clone: The sample holds other DNA sequences that translate to the same CDR3. The chain links TRBV2 to TRBJ2-2, with D hard to call. The CDR3 length is 13 residues. Germline CDR1 is SNHLY and CDR2 is FYNNEI. Between the trimmed V and J ends, which lost 2 bases and 5 bases, there was a span of 6 bases. In DNA form, the CDR3 reads TGTGCCAGCAGTGAATTAGGGACCGGGGAGCTGTTTTTT. Translating gives CASSELGTGELFF.

This chain links TRBV28 with TRBJ2-7; D is perhaps TRBD1 (6 bases). CDR1 and CDR2 (germline): MDHEN, SYDVKM. The CDR3 is made up of 14 amino acids. The V and J ends lost 6 bases and 0 bases respectively, with 12 bases between them. CDR3: CASSSDRTSYEQYF. The CDR3 nucleotides read TGTGCCAGCAGCTCAGACAGGACCTCCTACGAGCAGTACTTC.

The rearrangement links TRBV18 to TRBJ1-4; D is unresolved. The V end was cut by 4 bases, the J end by 8 bases, with 8 bases between. This CDR3 contains 12 residues. Looked up from germline, CDR1 is KGHSH and CDR2 is LQKENI. CDR3 protein: CASSLYTEKLFF. The CDR3 nucleotides read TGTGCCAGCTCACTATACACAGAAAAACTGTTTTTT.

This chain joins TRBV14 and TRBJ2-1; D remains unclear. Germline V gives CDR1 SGHDN, CDR2 FVKESK. The CDR3 contains 14 residues. With 1 base removed from V and 6 bases from J, the gap between germline ends came to 10 bases. CDR3 protein: CASSQAGYSNEQFF. CDR3 in DNA: TGTGCCAGCAGCCAAGCGGGCTACTCCAATGAGCAGTTCTTC.

The chain combines TRBV6-5 with TRBJ1-2; TRBD1 aligns across 9 bases. CDR1 and CDR2 from the germline V gene are MNHEY and SVGAGI. Germline trimming cut 6 bases from V and 4 bases from J; bases unmatched to any gene: 9. This CDR3 region has 15 residues. DNA for the CDR3: TGTGCCAGCAGGATCGGACAGGGGAACGGCTATGGCTACACCTTC. Translating gives CASRIGQGNGYGYTF.

This sequence joins TRBV5-4 and TRBJ1-1; D gene uncertain. V lost 4 bases and J 3 bases, leaving 16 bases between the germline ends. CDR1 and CDR2 from the germline V gene are SGHNT and YYREEE (reference sequence). This CDR3 is built from 15 residues. The CDR3 here is CASSDKSTMDTEAFF. The DNA of the CDR3 is TGTGCCAGCAGCGATAAAAGTACCATGGACACTGAAGCTTTCTTT.

The chain uses TRBV6-1 and TRBJ1-5; D perhaps matches TRBD1 (6 bases). V was pared by 4 bases and J by 1 base, with 8 bases between. The CDR3 is 14 residues long. Germline lookup yields CDR1 MNHNS and CDR2 SASEGT. In DNA form, the CDR3 reads TGTGCCAGCAGTGGGGACAAAAGCAATCAGCCCCAGCATTTT. It is translated as CASSGDKSNQPQHF.

This chain joins TRBV29-1 and TRBJ1-1; the D gene is possibly TRBD1 (5 bases). With 5 bases removed from V and 6 bases from J, the gap between germline ends came to 10 bases. The germline V gene has CDR1 SQVTM and CDR2 ANQGSEA. This CDR3 comprises 11 residues. CDR3 in amino acids: CSVYDRPEAFF. CDR3 nucleotides: TGCAGCGTTTACGACAGACCTGAAGCTTTCTTT.

This clone was picked up one time. This CDR3 is CASSIPSLGGTEAFF. CDR3 DNA sequence: TGCGCCAGCAGCATACCGAGCTTAGGGGGCACTGAAGCTTTCTTT. This chain links TRBV5-1 with TRBJ1-1; D perhaps matches TRBD1 (6 bases). The CDR3 extends over 15 amino acids. Germline-derived CDR1 and CDR2 are SGHRS and YFSETQ. V gave up 4 bases and J gave up 4 bases, with 17 bases separating them.

This chain connects TRBV30 to TRBJ1-2, with TRBD1 matching over 7 bases. V dropped 1 base and J dropped 8; count of bases not matched to a gene: 10. CDR1 and CDR2 from the germline V gene are GTSNPN and SVGIG (reference sequence). The CDR3 loop spans 14 amino acids. In nucleotides, the CDR3 is TGTGCCTGGAGTGCCCTACAGGGGATAGAAGGCTACACCTTC. Amino acid sequence: CAWSALQGIEGYTF.

The V call is TRBV30, the J call TRBJ2-7; possibly TRBD2 for D (5 bases). The CDR3 runs to 15 residues. Trimming left V 3 bases short and J 1 base short, with 16 bases between. Per germline, CDR1 GTSNPN and CDR2 SVGIG (reference sequence). The CDR3 loop is CAWSTEILGSYEQYF. Here the CDR3 DNA reads TGTGCCTGGAGCACCGAAATACTAGGATCCTACGAGCAGTACTTC.

This rearrangement joins TRBV4-1 to TRBJ1-4, with D possibly being TRBD1 (6 bases). CDR1 is MGHRA, CDR2 YSYEKL, per germline. The CDR3 spans 16 residues. V lost 4 bases to trimming and J lost 6 bases, with 18 bases between them. CDR3 bases: TGCGCCAGCAGCCCCAGGATAACAGGGATTCATGAAAAACTGTTTTTT. This sequence encodes CASSPRITGIHEKLFF.

The chain recombines TRBV5-1 with TRBJ2-1; D is possibly TRBD2 (6 bases). V lost 4 bases, J lost 10 bases, and 21 bases lay in between. The CDR3 runs 15 residues. Germline CDR1 reads SGHRS; CDR2 reads YFSETQ. The CDR3 region is CASSPNAGAGWEQFF. The CDR3 DNA sequence: TGCGCCAGCAGCCCCAATGCTGGGGCGGGGTGGGAGCAGTTCTTC. Full variable domain (missing parts from reference TRBV5-1 and TRBJ2-1): KAGVTQTPRYLIKTRGQQVTLSCSPISGHRSVSWYQQTPGQGLQFLFEYFSETQRNKGNFPGRFSGRQFSNSRSEMNVSTLELGDSALYLCASSPNAGAGWEQFFGPGTRLTVL.

The J gene is TRBJ2-5, the V gene TRBV6-1; D remains ambiguous. Germline V lookup: CDR1 MNHNS, CDR2 SASEGT. The CDR3 sequence is 12 residues long. The V end lost 6 bases, the J end lost 7 bases, and 12 bases lay between the germline ends. CDR3 loop: CASSASLGTQYF. The CDR3 bases are TGTGCCAGCAGCGCCTCCCTAGGGACCCAGTACTTC.

The rearrangement joins TRBV9 to TRBJ2-2; TRBD2 matches at 11 bases. Per the germline V gene, CDR1 is SGDLS and CDR2 is YYNGEE. Trimming cost V 3 bases and J 7 bases; bases outside gene matches: 8. This CDR3 is 16 amino acids long. CDR3 sequence: CASSAGLAEVGGELFF. CDR3 DNA: TGTGCCAGCAGCGCGGGACTAGCGGAGGTGGGCGGGGAGCTGTTTTTT. Looking up the rest from reference TRBV9 and TRBJ2-2 gives the full variable domain: DSGVTQTPKHLITATGQRVTLRCSPRSGDLSVYWYQQSLDQGLQFLIQYYNGEERAKGNILERFSAQQFPDLHSELNLSSLELGDSALYFCASSAGLAEVGGELFFGEGSRLTVL.